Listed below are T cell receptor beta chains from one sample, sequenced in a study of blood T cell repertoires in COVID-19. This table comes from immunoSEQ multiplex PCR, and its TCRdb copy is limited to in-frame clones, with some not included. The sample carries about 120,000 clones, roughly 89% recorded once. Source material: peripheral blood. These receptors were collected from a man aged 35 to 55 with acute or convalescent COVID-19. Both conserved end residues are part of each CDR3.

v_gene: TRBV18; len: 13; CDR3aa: CASSKGSGEGYTF
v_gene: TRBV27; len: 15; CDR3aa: CASSLSRGQGTEAFF
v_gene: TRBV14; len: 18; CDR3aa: CASSPGLAVISSYNEQFF
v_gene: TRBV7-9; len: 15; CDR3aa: CASSPTSGGRDTQYF
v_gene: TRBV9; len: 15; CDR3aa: CASSPMADSNQPQHF
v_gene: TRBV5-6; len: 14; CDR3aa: CASSFGAGDQPQHF
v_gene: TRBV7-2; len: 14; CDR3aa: CASSLTGNSYEQYF
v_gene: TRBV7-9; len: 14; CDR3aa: CASSPAGQDYEQYF
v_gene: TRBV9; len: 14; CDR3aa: CASNRRGKAYEQYF
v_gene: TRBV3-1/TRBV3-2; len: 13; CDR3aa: CASSQGRGSEQFF
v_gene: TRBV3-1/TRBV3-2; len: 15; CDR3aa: CASSQGTVSRNEQFF
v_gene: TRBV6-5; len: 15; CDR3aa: CASSPRRGAYNEQFF
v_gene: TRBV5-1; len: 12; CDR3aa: CASREGYDEQYF
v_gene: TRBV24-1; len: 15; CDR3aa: CATSGSDRFFPPQHF
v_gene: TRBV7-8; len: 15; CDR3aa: CASSLDRGNNQPQHF
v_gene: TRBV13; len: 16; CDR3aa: CASSFAGPSYNSPLHF
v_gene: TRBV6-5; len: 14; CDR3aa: CASSLRQAHNEQFF
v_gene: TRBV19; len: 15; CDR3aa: CASSIPAGGANTIYF
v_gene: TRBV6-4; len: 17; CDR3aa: CASSDPTGTGDTFEAFF
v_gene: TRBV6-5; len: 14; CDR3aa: CATTPGHLYNEQFF
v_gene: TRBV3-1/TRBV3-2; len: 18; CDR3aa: CASSQDWGSSGGLGEQFF